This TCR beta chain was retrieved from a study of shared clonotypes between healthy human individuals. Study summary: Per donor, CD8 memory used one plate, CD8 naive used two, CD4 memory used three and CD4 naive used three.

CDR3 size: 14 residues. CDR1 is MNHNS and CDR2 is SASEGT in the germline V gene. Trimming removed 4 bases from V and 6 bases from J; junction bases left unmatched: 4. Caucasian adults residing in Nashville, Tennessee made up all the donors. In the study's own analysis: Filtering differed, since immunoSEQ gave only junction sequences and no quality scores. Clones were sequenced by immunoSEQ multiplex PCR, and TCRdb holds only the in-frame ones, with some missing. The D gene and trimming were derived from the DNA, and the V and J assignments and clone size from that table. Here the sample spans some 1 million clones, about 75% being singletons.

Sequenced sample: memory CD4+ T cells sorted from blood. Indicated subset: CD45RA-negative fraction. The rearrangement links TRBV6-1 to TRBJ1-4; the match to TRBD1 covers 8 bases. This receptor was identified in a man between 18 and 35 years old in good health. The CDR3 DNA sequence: TGTGCCAGCAGTGGCGGACAGGGCTATGAAAAACTGTTTTTT. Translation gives CASSGGQGYEKLFF.